This TCR beta chain was captured by sequencing in a study of T-cell memory formation after mild COVID-19. TCRdb re-called the 5' RACE reads with MiXCR, one entry per CDR3 protein. Of hundreds of thousands of distinct CDR3 sequences in the sample, 25% to 30% were seen once. With V trimmed by 5 bases and J by 5 bases, 10 bases remained unmatched. CDR1 and CDR2 from the germline V gene are MNHEY and SVGAGI. The CDR3 loop spans 16 amino acids. Only a few counts were recorded for this clonotype. This TCR derives from an adult woman who had mild COVID-19 (a few samples of this study predate the infection). Cell type and time point are not known. The sequencing sample was made of PBMCs or a T cell subset sorted from them (not recorded which). V usage is TRBV6-5 and J usage is TRBJ2-1; 9 nucleotides line up with TRBD2. CDR3 nucleotide sequence: TGTGCCAGCAGTCCCGTAGTGGCTAGCGGGGACAATGAGCAGTTCTTC. Translated: CASSPVVASGDNEQFF.